This is a list of T cell receptor beta chains from one sample in a study of blood T cells in healthy people across ages. A single record per CDR3 protein comes from TCRdb applying MiXCR to the 5' RACE reads. Of approximately 2,000,000 distinct CDR3 sequences listed, about 39% are singletons. The sequenced material came from blood. All receptors come from a human donor in good health. CDR3s include the opening cysteine and the closing phenylalanine or tryptophan. D genes are given only for firm matches. Clone size is stated in some rows and not others, as once, few, many or a class when expanded.

clone size: few
D gene: NA
J gene: TRBJ1-2
V gene: TRBV12-3/TRBV12-4
CDR3 protein: CASSLSRGSVNGYTF
CDR3 DNA: TGTGCCAGCAGTTTAAGCCGGGGCAGCGTAAATGGCTACACCTTC

clone size: NA
D gene: NA
J gene: TRBJ1-2
V gene: TRBV28
CDR3 protein: CASSLGAFGYTF
CDR3 DNA: TGTGCCAGCAGTTTGGGGGCTTTTGGCTACACCTTC

clone size: NA
D gene: NA
J gene: TRBJ2-3
V gene: TRBV4-1
CDR3 protein: CATRTMGGRTDTQYF
CDR3 DNA: TGCGCCACCCGGACGATGGGGGGACGCACAGATACGCAGTATTTT

clone size: NA
D gene: NA
J gene: TRBJ2-6
V gene: TRBV7-2
CDR3 protein: CASILGAGAGANVLTF
CDR3 DNA: TGTGCCAGCATCCTGGGGGCGGGCGCTGGGGCCAACGTCCTGACTTTC

clone size: NA
D gene: TRBD1
J gene: TRBJ2-7
V gene: TRBV4-3
CDR3 protein: CASSHLTGGSYEQYF
CDR3 DNA: TGCGCCAGCAGCCATCTCACAGGGGGGTCCTACGAGCAGTACTTC

clone size: NA
D gene: TRBD2
J gene: TRBJ2-7
V gene: TRBV12-3/TRBV12-4
CDR3 protein: CTSSLAGGTYEQYF
CDR3 DNA: TGTACCAGCAGTTTAGCGGGGGGGACCTACGAGCAGTACTTC

clone size: NA
D gene: NA
J gene: TRBJ2-5
V gene: TRBV10-3
CDR3 protein: CAMTTQYF
CDR3 DNA: TGTGCCATGACAACCCAGTACTTC

clone size: NA
D gene: NA
J gene: TRBJ1-1
V gene: TRBV7-2
CDR3 protein: CASSLVGRGISEAFF
CDR3 DNA: TGTGCCAGCAGCTTAGTAGGGCGCGGGATCTCTGAAGCTTTCTTT

clone size: few
D gene: NA
J gene: TRBJ1-1
V gene: TRBV6-4
CDR3 protein: CASSDSGGTEAFF
CDR3 DNA: TGTGCCAGCAGTGACTCGGGGGGAACTGAAGCTTTCTTT

clone size: few
D gene: NA
J gene: TRBJ1-4
V gene: TRBV7-9
CDR3 protein: CASSSGALNEKLFF
CDR3 DNA: TGTGCCAGCAGCTCAGGAGCCCTTAATGAAAAACTGTTTTTT

clone size: many
D gene: TRBD1
J gene: TRBJ2-3
V gene: TRBV7-9
CDR3 protein: CASSSRTGGRIADTQYF
CDR3 DNA: TGTGCCAGCAGCTCAAGGACAGGGGGCAGGATCGCAGATACGCAGTATTTT

clone size: once
D gene: NA
J gene: TRBJ2-3
V gene: TRBV12-3/TRBV12-4
CDR3 protein: CASSFWVGGTDTQYF
CDR3 DNA: TGTGCCAGCAGTTTCTGGGTTGGAGGCACAGATACGCAGTATTTT

clone size: NA
D gene: TRBD1
J gene: TRBJ2-7
V gene: TRBV29-1
CDR3 protein: CSAETGAYEQYF
CDR3 DNA: TGCAGCGCTGAGACAGGGGCCTACGAGCAGTACTTC

clone size: few
D gene: NA
J gene: TRBJ2-7
V gene: TRBV7-2
CDR3 protein: CASSFLEGYEQYF
CDR3 DNA: TGTGCCAGCAGCTTCCTGGAGGGGTACGAGCAGTACTTC

clone size: NA
D gene: NA
J gene: TRBJ1-6
V gene: TRBV14
CDR3 protein: CASSPGTAHNSPLHF
CDR3 DNA: TGTGCCAGCAGCCCCGGGACCGCGCATAATTCACCCCTCCACTTT

clone size: NA
D gene: NA
J gene: TRBJ2-5
V gene: TRBV7-3
CDR3 protein: CASSLSGGRQETQYF
CDR3 DNA: TGTGCCAGCAGCTTAAGTGGGGGCCGGCAAGAGACCCAGTACTTC

clone size: few
D gene: NA
J gene: TRBJ2-7
V gene: TRBV28
CDR3 protein: CASSLLTGYYEQYF
CDR3 DNA: TGTGCCAGCAGTTTACTTACAGGGTACTACGAGCAGTACTTC